This passage covers 8 T cell receptor beta chains from one sample sequenced in a study of cytomegalovirus exposure and HLA in healthy donors. Both 60 Vbeta primers and 13 Jbeta primers went into the PCR. Libraries were prepared by immunoSEQ multiplex PCR; TCRdb keeps only in-frame clonotypes and omits some of them. The sample lists approximately 190,000 clones, roughly 80% occurring once. Sequencing was carried out using PBMCs. The receptors stem from a woman under 30 in good health and CMV-seronegative.

CDR3 DNA: TGTGCCACCAGCAGATGGGACAGCCGTGAAGCTTTCTTT. The encoded protein is CATSRWDSREAFF. The chain employs TRBV15 and TRBJ1-1, with 7 bases matching TRBD1. Germline assignment: CDR1 LNHNV and CDR2 YYDKDF (reference sequence). The CDR3 runs to 13 residues. With 2 bases clipped from V and 7 bases from J, the junction kept 4 bases outside the gene matches.

This chain links TRBV2 with TRBJ2-3, with D tentatively TRBD2 (5 bases). CDR1 SNHLY and CDR2 FYNNEI come from the germline V gene. This CDR3 has 16 amino acids. Trimming pared 7 bases from V and 2 bases from J, leaving 19 bases between. CDR3 region: CASTGGTGLDTDTQYF. CDR3 nucleotides: TGTGCCAGCACAGGAGGAACGGGGTTGGACACAGATACGCAGTATTTT.

The J gene is TRBJ2-5, the V gene TRBV6-1; weak D call: TRBD2 (5 bases). The tail of the sequence fits TRBJ2-7 better, so the J call may be wrong. The CDR3 sequence is 14 residues long. Germline V lookup: CDR1 MNHNS, CDR2 SASEGT. The CDR3 bases are TGTGCCAGCAGACGAACGGAGGCCCCCTACGAGCAGTACTTC. Amino acids: CASRRTEAPYEQYF.

The chain recombines TRBV6-5 with TRBJ2-1; 7 bases agree with TRBD1. V lost 6 bases and J lost 0; bases outside the gene matches: 5. The CDR3 spans 15 residues. CDR1 and CDR2 (germline): MNHEY, SVGAGI. CDR3 region: CASRQTGSSYNEQFF. CDR3 DNA sequence: TGTGCCAGCAGGCAGACAGGGAGCTCCTACAATGAGCAGTTCTTC.

The chain couples TRBV19 to TRBJ1-5, with D possibly TRBD1 on 5 matching bases. CDR1 is LNHDA, CDR2 SQIVND, per germline (reference sequence). The V end was cut by 10 bases, the J end by 0 bases, with 13 bases between. The CDR3 covers 14 residues. CDR3 nucleotides: TGTGCCACCTGGGGCCGTTATAGCAATCAGCCCCAGCATTTT. Protein product: CATWGRYSNQPQHF.

CDR3 nucleotide sequence: TGTGCCAGTAGTCCACAGGGACCAGGCGGCTACACCTTC. It yields the protein CASSPQGPGGYTF. V is TRBV19 and J is TRBJ1-2; weak D call: TRBD1 (6 bases). Germline CDR1 LNHDA, CDR2 SQIVND (reference sequence). The CDR3 is 13 residues long. The V gene lost 5 bases and the J gene lost 8 bases, with 15 bases spanning the gap.

The chain combines TRBV28 with TRBJ2-7, with TRBD2 matching 12 bases. CDR1 and CDR2 (germline): MDHEN, SYDVKM. This CDR3 has 16 residues. V was pared by 2 bases and J by 2 bases, with 4 bases of the junction left unmatched. The CDR3 nucleotides read TGTGCCAGCAGTTTAGTCGCTAGCGGGGGGGCCTACGAGCAGTACTTC. Amino acid sequence: CASSLVASGGAYEQYF.

The V and J genes are TRBV6-6 and TRBJ2-1; TRBD1 might be the D (6 bases). Germline V gives CDR1 MNHNY, CDR2 SVGAGI (reference sequence). V dropped 7 bases and J dropped 4 bases, with 11 bases sitting between them. This CDR3 comprises 13 residues. The CDR3: CASTGTPYNEQFF. The CDR3 DNA is TGTGCCAGCACCGGGACACCTTACAATGAGCAGTTCTTC.